These 30 T cell receptor beta chains came from one sample sequenced in a study of T-cell reconstitution after alpha-beta-depleted transplantation in children. Notes on the study in general: T-cell numbers and diversity one year post-transplant derived largely from freshly generated T cells.

Antigens of these TCRs are unknown. Using unique molecular identifiers, the investigators prepared the TCRbeta library. TCRdb used MiXCR to reprocess the PCR reads, holding one entry per CDR3 protein. The sample contains about 300,000 distinct CDR3 sequences, 6% to 10% of which appear only once. The sample here was peripheral blood, taken 360 days after TCRalphabeta/CD19-depleted stem cell transplant. Every receptor here comes from a female patient aged 2 to 10 who had a stem cell transplant for Fanconi anemia, so the T cells may come from the graft donor.

This clonotype was detected only a few times. The chain links TRBV6-5 to TRBJ2-6, with a tentative D call TRBD2 (6 bases). The CDR3 contains 17 residues. Germline V gene sequence: CDR1 MNHEY, CDR2 SVGAGI. Trimming stripped 2 bases from V and 4 bases from J, with 15 bases between. In nucleotides, the CDR3 is TGTGCCAGCAGTTACGGGCCGGGGGTCTCAGGGGCCAACGTCCTGACTTTC. Amino acid sequence: CASSYGPGVSGANVLTF.

The chain combines TRBV11-2 with TRBJ2-6; no definite D call. The V and J ends lost 4 bases and 2 bases respectively, with 3 bases between them. The CDR3 totals 13 residues. The germline CDR1 and CDR2 sequences are SGHAT and FQNNGV. CDR3 DNA sequence: TGTGCCAGCAGCTCCGCTGGGGCCAACGTCCTGACTTTC. Translated, it gives CASSSAGANVLTF. The variable domain in full, completed from reference TRBV11-2 and TRBJ2-6, reads EAGVAQSPRYKIIEKRQSVAFWCNPISGHATLYWYQQILGQGPKLLIQFQNNGVVDDSQLPKDRFSAERLKGVDSTLKIQPAKLEDSAVYLCASSSAGANVLTFGAGSRLTVL.

This clonotype has ten or more counts. The chain employs TRBV5-1 and TRBJ2-7, with 7 bases matching TRBD1. V lost 0 bases and J lost 3; bases outside the gene matches: 3. The germline CDR1 and CDR2 sequences are SGHRS and YFSETQ. The CDR3 consists of 14 residues. The chain's CDR3 is CASSLVGQNYEQYF. CDR3 DNA: TGCGCCAGCAGCTTGGTGGGACAGAACTACGAGCAGTACTTC.

This clonotype occurred many times. The rearrangement uses TRBV10-3 and TRBJ1-1, with 7 bases that match TRBD1. J gave up 4 bases and V 5 bases, and 13 bases lay outside the gene matches. The CDR3 runs to 16 residues. The V gene's germline CDR1 is ENHRY and CDR2 SYGVKD. The CDR3 DNA sequence: TGTGCCATCAGTCCATTGGGAGGGACAGAGATCACTGAAGCTTTCTTT. Translation gives CAISPLGGTEITEAFF.

This clonotype was detected only a few times. This chain joins TRBV28 and TRBJ1-2; D not certain. This CDR3 is 13 amino acids long. Germline V gene data show CDR1 as MDHEN and CDR2 as SYDVKM. V was trimmed by 3 bases and J by 8 bases, leaving 13 bases between them. In nucleotides, the CDR3 is TGTGCCAGCAGTTTTGTTAAACCCGGGGGCTACACCTTC. This encodes CASSFVKPGGYTF.

This clonotype occurred a few times. V gene TRBV9 combines with J gene TRBJ1-2; no reliable D call. V lost 4 bases to trimming and J lost 5 bases, with 18 bases between them. The CDR3 consists of 15 residues. Germline assignment: CDR1 SGDLS and CDR2 YYNGEE. CDR3: CASSPQASNRYGYTF. As DNA, the CDR3 is TGTGCCAGCAGCCCCCAGGCTTCGAACAGATATGGCTACACCTTC. Supplemented by reference TRBV9 and TRBJ1-2, the full variable domain reads DSGVTQTPKHLITATGQRVTLRCSPRSGDLSVYWYQQSLDQGLQFLIQYYNGEERAKGNILERFSAQQFPDLHSELNLSSLELGDSALYFCASSPQASNRYGYTFGSGTRLTVV.

This clonotype occurred once. The chain combines TRBV11-2 with TRBJ1-1; no definite D call. The V end was cut by 0 bases, the J end by 4 bases, with 18 bases between. The CDR3 is 17 amino acids. Germline assignment: CDR1 SGHAT and CDR2 FQNNGV. The DNA of the CDR3 is TGTGCCAGCAGCTTAGATTTGTGGGTCTTCTCAGGCACTGAAGCTTTCTTT. Protein sequence: CASSLDLWVFSGTEAFF.

This clonotype appeared a few times. The genes are TRBV2 and TRBJ2-1, with D hard to call. Germline CDR1 SNHLY, CDR2 FYNNEI. CDR3 length: 14 residues. V lost 3 bases and J 4 bases, leaving 10 bases between the germline ends. In DNA form, the CDR3 reads TGTGCCAGCAGTGAGACCCAGCGATACAATGAGCAGTTCTTC. Its translation: CASSETQRYNEQFF.

This clonotype has more than one count but fewer than ten. The chain has TRBV5-1 and TRBJ2-7, with 7 bases fitting TRBD2. This CDR3 is 14 amino acids long. Trimming cost V 4 bases and J 3 bases; bases outside gene matches: 7. Germline V CDR1 and CDR2: SGHRS, YFSETQ. This CDR3 reads CASSMSGMGYEQYF. CDR3 nucleotide sequence: TGCGCCAGCAGCATGAGCGGGATGGGCTACGAGCAGTACTTC.

This clonotype was found a few times. The genes are TRBV20-1 and TRBJ1-1, with a weak D call TRBD1 (6 bases). Trimming shortened V by 1 base and J by 4 bases, and 16 bases separated the two germline ends. Germline loops: CDR1 DFQATT, CDR2 SNEGSKA (reference sequence). The CDR3 has 15 amino acids. CDR3 loop: CSARVGGGLGTEAFF. CDR3 in DNA: TGCAGTGCTAGAGTTGGGGGGGGGCTGGGCACTGAAGCTTTCTTT.

This clonotype was detected a few times. The chain uses TRBV7-9 and TRBJ1-5, with D perhaps TRBD1 (5 bases). Trimming took off 3 bases at V and 5 bases at J, with 14 bases between the two ends. Germline CDR1 SEHNR, CDR2 FQNEAQ (reference sequence). The CDR3 loop spans 15 amino acids. In DNA, the CDR3 is TGTGCCAGCAGCTTGGGAACAGGAGGCTATCAGCCCCAGCATTTT. This codes for CASSLGTGGYQPQHF.

This sequence joins TRBV6-5 and TRBJ1-4, with 10 bases that match TRBD1. The J segment lost 7 bases and the V segment lost 6 bases, leaving 5 bases of the junction unmatched. The CDR3 is 14 amino acids. CDR1 MNHEY and CDR2 SVGAGI come from the germline V gene. CDR3 bases: TGTGCCAGCAGCCCCGGGACAGGGGCTGAAAAACTGTTTTTT. Its translation: CASSPGTGAEKLFF.

This clonotype has more than one count but fewer than ten. V and J are TRBV4-1 and TRBJ2-7; 9 nucleotides match TRBD2. Germline V gives CDR1 MGHRA, CDR2 YSYEKL. The CDR3 loop spans 14 amino acids. Trimming removed 1 base from V and 2 bases from J; junction bases left unmatched: 0. The CDR3: CASSQGTSAYEQYF. CDR3 bases: TGCGCCAGCAGCCAAGGGACTAGCGCCTACGAGCAGTACTTC.

This clonotype was seen ten or more times. This sequence joins TRBV20-1 and TRBJ1-5, with a possible D match to TRBD1 (6 bases). Germline V gives CDR1 DFQATT, CDR2 SNEGSKA (reference sequence). Trimming removed 6 bases at V and 5 bases at J, with 14 bases between. The CDR3 is 13 residues long. This CDR3 reads CSAGGHLDQPQHF. In nucleotides, the CDR3 is TGCAGTGCCGGGGGGCACCTCGATCAGCCCCAGCATTTT.

This clonotype was seen a few times. This chain joins TRBV5-1 and TRBJ2-7, with D hard to call. The CDR3 runs to 11 residues. V lost 4 bases, J lost 1 base, and 3 bases lay in between. Germline V gives CDR1 SGHRS, CDR2 YFSETQ. CDR3 DNA: TGCGCCAGCAGCGCATCCTACGAGCAGTACGTC. Translating it yields CASSASYEQYV.

The sample holds many counts of this clonotype. DNA of the CDR3: TGTGCCAGCAGTTTGACAGGGGGCCACTATGGCTACACCTTC. This encodes CASSLTGGHYGYTF. V gene TRBV12-3 or TRBV12-4 combines with J gene TRBJ1-2, with 10 positions matching TRBD1. CDR3 length: 14 amino acids. Losses at the gene ends were 3 bases for V and 3 bases for J; bases not matched to a gene: 1.

The table lists this clonotype with many counts. This rearrangement joins TRBV20-1 to TRBJ2-2, with 11 bases identical to TRBD1. The CDR3 has 18 amino acids. V dropped 2 bases and J dropped 4; count of bases not matched to a gene: 12. CDR1 and CDR2 from the germline V gene are DFQATT and SNEGSKA (reference sequence). CDR3 protein: CSARKVDRGRGATGELFF. CDR3 nucleotide sequence: TGCAGTGCTAGAAAAGTGGACAGGGGGCGGGGGGCCACCGGGGAGCTGTTTTTT.

This clonotype came up many times. This sequence joins TRBV7-9 and TRBJ2-5, with 8 bases lining up with TRBD2. With 3 bases clipped from V and 1 base from J, the junction kept 4 bases outside the gene matches. The CDR3 has 15 amino acids. Germline CDR1 reads SEHNR; CDR2 reads FQNEAQ (reference sequence). CDR3: CASSFTSGIQETQYF. CDR3 in DNA: TGTGCCAGCAGCTTCACTAGCGGTATCCAAGAGACCCAGTACTTC.

This clonotype was seen many times. The CDR3 spells CASSPPMGGELFF. CDR3 nucleotides: TGTGCCAGCAGTCCTCCCATGGGCGGGGAGCTGTTTTTT. The V call is TRBV12-3 or TRBV12-4, the J call TRBJ2-2; D gene ambiguous. This CDR3 has 13 amino acids. Trimming left V 5 bases short and J 7 bases short, with 11 bases between.

This clonotype showed up just a few times. The chain joins TRBV5-6 to TRBJ2-5; 10 bases fit TRBD1. The CDR3 totals 14 residues. CDR1 and CDR2 from the germline V gene are SGHDT and YYEEEE. After removal of 5 bases from V and 2 bases from J, the junction contained 3 bases not matched to a gene. The CDR3 DNA is TGTGCCAGCAGTATGGACAGGGGGCAAGAGACCCAGTACTTC. Its translation is CASSMDRGQETQYF.

This clonotype showed up many times. This chain joins TRBV28 and TRBJ2-2; a possible D gene is TRBD2 (6 bases). Germline V gene lookup returns CDR1 MDHEN and CDR2 SYDVKM. The CDR3 sequence is 14 residues long. The germline V and J ends were trimmed by 10 bases and 2 bases, with 14 bases remaining between them. DNA of the CDR3: TGTGCCATCCGCGGGACGGATAACACCGGGGAGCTGTTTTTT. Translating it yields CAIRGTDNTGELFF.

The CDR3 nucleotides are TGTGCCAGCAGCCAAGGGAAGGCCGCTCAGCCCCAGCATTTT. Translating gives CASSQGKAAQPQHF. The chain recombines TRBV4-2 with TRBJ1-5; D uncertain. The V and J ends lost 1 base and 6 bases respectively, with 10 bases between them. This CDR3 contains 14 residues. CDR1 is LGHNA and CDR2 is YNFKEQ in the germline V gene.

Points on this clonotype: Relative to the germline gene, one junction end is altered; a read error may explain this. V and J are TRBV7-6 and TRBJ2-5, with D perhaps matching TRBD1 or TRBD2 (5 bases each). The length of the CDR3 is 13 residues. The V gene's germline CDR1 is SGHVS and CDR2 FNYEAQ. The CDR3: CASSPETLGALEF. As DNA, the CDR3 is TGTGCCAGCAGCCCGGAAACACTCGGGGCGTTAGAGTTC.

This clonotype was counted at least ten times. The rearrangement uses TRBV20-1 and TRBJ1-5; D is unclear. Per the germline V gene, CDR1 is DFQATT and CDR2 is SNEGSKA (reference sequence). The CDR3 has 14 residues. CDR3 nucleotide sequence: TGCAGCCTGACGGCGGCTATCAGCAATCAGCCCCAGCATTTT. Its protein product is CSLTAAISNQPQHF.

J is TRBJ2-7 and V is TRBV14; 7 bases match TRBD1. CDR3 length: 16 residues. Germline loops: CDR1 SGHDN, CDR2 FVKESK. The junction had 11 bases not matched to a gene; V was cut back by 2 bases and J by 4 bases. The CDR3 coding sequence is TGTGCCAGCAGCCAATTGACAGGGCGGGCCTTTTACGAGCAGTACTTC. The encoded protein is CASSQLTGRAFYEQYF.

The chain links TRBV28 to TRBJ2-3; 7 bases match TRBD2. CDR1 is MDHEN and CDR2 is SYDVKM in the germline V gene. The CDR3 runs to 15 residues. V gave up 5 bases and J gave up 1 base; unmatched junction bases: 6. CDR3 amino acids: CASSLGRGGTDTQYF. The CDR3 DNA is TGTGCCAGCAGTCTGGGACGGGGGGGCACAGATACGCAGTATTTT.

V is TRBV11-1 and J is TRBJ1-3; 7 bases align to TRBD1. Looked up from germline, CDR1 is SGHAT and CDR2 is FQDESV (reference sequence). The V segment lost 4 bases and the J segment 0 bases; nucleotides outside the gene matches: 6. The CDR3 sequence is 16 residues long. The CDR3 DNA reads as TGTGCCAGCAGCTCCGACAGGGAGGGCTCTGGAAACACCATATATTTT. Encoded protein: CASSSDREGSGNTIYF.

This chain uses TRBV7-9 with TRBJ1-1; D uncertain. The germline V gene encodes CDR1 SEHNR and CDR2 FQNEAQ (reference sequence). V dropped 1 base and J dropped 7 bases, with 13 bases sitting between them. CDR3 length equals 14 residues. The CDR3 here is CASSLGQQKYEAFF. As DNA, the CDR3 is TGTGCCAGCAGCTTAGGTCAACAGAAGTATGAAGCTTTCTTT.

This clonotype occurred many times. V gene TRBV20-1 combines with J gene TRBJ2-5, with 7 bases aligning to TRBD1. After removal of 3 bases from V and 0 bases from J, the junction contained 4 bases not matched to a gene. This CDR3 is 14 amino acids long. Germline loops: CDR1 DFQATT, CDR2 SNEGSKA (reference sequence). Here the CDR3 DNA reads TGCAGTGCTAGGTCCAGGGGGTACCAAGAGACCCAGTACTTC. Its translation is CSARSRGYQETQYF.

This clonotype was picked up a small number of times. This chain joins TRBV24-1 and TRBJ1-2; maybe TRBD1 (6 bases). The V end was cut by 4 bases, the J end by 10 bases, with 12 bases between. The CDR3 is 12 residues long. Germline CDR1 reads KGHDR; CDR2 reads SFDVKD. The DNA of the CDR3 is TGTGCCACCAGTGAGATAGGACAGCTCTACACCTTC. Encoded protein: CATSEIGQLYTF.